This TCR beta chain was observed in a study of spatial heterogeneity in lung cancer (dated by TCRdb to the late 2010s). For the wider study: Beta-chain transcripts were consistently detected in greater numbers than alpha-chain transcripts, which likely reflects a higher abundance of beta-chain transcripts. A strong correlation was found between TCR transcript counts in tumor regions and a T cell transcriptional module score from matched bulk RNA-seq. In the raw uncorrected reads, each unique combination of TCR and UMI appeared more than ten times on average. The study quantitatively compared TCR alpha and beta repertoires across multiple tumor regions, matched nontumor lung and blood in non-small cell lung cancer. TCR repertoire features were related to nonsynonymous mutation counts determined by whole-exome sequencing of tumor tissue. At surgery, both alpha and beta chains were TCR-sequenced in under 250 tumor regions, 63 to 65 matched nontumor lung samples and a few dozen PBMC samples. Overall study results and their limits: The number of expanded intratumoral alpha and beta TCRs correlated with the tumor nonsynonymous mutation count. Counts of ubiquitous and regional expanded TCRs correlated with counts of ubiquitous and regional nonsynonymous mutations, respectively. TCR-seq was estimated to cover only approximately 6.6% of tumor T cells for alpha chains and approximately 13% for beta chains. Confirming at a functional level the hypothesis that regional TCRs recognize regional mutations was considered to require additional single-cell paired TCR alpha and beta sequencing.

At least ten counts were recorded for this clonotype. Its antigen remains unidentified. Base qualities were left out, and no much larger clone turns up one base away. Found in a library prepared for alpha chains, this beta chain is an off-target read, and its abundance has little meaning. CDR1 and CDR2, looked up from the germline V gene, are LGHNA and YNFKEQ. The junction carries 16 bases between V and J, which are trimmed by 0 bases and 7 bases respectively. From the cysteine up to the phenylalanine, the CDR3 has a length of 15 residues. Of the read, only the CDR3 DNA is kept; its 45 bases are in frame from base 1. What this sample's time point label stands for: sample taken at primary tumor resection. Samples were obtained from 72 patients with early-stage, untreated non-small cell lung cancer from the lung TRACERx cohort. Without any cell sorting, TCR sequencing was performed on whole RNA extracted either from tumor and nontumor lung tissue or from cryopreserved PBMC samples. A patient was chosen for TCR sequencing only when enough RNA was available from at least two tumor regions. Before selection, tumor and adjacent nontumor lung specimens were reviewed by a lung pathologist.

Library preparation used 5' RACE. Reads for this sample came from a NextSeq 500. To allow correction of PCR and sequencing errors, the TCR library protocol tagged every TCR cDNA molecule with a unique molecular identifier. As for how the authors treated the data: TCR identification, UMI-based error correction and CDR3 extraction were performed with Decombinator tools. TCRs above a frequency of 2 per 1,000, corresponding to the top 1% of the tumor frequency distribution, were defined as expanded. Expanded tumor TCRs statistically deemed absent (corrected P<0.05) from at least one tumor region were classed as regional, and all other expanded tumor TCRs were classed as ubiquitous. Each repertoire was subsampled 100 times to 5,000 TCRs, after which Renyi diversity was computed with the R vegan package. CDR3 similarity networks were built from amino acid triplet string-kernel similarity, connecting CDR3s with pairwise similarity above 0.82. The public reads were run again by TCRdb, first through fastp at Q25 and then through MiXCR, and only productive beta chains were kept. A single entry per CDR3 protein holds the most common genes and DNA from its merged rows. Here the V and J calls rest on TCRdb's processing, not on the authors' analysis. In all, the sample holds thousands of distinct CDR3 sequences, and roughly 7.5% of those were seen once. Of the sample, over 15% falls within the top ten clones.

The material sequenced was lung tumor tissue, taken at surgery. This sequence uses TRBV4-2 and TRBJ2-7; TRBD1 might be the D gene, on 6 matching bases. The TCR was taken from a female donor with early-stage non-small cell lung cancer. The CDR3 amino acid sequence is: CASSQEGAGPGEQYF. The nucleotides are TGTGCCAGCAGCCAAGAGGGGGCGGGCCCGGGGGAGCAGTACTTC.